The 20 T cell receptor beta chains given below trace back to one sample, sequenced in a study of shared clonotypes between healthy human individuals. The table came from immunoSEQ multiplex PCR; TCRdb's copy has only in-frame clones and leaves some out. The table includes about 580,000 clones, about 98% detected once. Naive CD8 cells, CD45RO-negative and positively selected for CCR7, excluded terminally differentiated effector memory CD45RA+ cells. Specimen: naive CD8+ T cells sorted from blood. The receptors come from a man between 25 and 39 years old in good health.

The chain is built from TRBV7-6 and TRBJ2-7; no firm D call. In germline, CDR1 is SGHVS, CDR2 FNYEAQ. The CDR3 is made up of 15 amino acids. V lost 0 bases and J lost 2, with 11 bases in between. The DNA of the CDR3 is TGTGCCAGCAGCTTAGCGCGTGGAGAGGCCTACGAGCAGTACTTC. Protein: CASSLARGEAYEQYF.

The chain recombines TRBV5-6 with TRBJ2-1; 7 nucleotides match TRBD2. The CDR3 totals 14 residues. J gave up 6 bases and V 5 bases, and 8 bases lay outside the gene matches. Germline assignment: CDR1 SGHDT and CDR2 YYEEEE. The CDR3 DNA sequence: TGTGCCAGCAGTCCCGGACTAGTCTCCAATGAGCAGTTCTTC. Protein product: CASSPGLVSNEQFF.

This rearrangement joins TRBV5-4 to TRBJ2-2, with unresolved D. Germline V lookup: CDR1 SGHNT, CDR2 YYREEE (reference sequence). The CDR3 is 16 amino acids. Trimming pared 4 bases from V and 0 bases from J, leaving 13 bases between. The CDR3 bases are TGTGCCAGCAGCCTTTACCCGGGCACGAACACCGGGGAGCTGTTTTTT. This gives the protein CASSLYPGTNTGELFF. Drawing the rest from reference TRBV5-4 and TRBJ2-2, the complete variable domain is ETGVTQSPTHLIKTRGQQVTLRCSSQSGHNTVSWYQQALGQGPQFIFQYYREEENGRGNFPPRFSGLQFPNYSSELNVNALELDDSALYLCASSLYPGTNTGELFFGEGSRLTVL.

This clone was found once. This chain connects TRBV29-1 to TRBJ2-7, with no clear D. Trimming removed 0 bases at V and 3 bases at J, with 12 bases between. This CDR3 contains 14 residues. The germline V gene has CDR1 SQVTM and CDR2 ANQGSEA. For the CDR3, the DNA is TGCAGCGTTGAAGACCCAACAGACCTCTACGAGCAGTACTTC. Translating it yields CSVEDPTDLYEQYF.

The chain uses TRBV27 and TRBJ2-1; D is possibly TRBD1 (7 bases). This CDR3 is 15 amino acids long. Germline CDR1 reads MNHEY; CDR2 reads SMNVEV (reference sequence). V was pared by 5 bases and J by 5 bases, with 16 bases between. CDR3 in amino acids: CASSLTGEEHNEQFF. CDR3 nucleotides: TGTGCCAGCAGTCTCACAGGGGAGGAGCACAATGAGCAGTTCTTC.

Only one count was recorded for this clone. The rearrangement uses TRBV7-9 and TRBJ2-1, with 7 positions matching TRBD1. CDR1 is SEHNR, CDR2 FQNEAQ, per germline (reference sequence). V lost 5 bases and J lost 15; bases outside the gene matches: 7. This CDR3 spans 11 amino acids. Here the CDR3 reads CASSRQGPSFF. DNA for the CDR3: TGTGCCAGCAGCCGACAGGGACCCTCGTTCTTC.

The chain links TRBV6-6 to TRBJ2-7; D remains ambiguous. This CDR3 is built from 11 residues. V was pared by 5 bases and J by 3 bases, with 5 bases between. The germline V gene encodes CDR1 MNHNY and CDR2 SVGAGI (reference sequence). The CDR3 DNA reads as TGTGCCAGCAGTGGGCACTACGAGCAGTACTTC. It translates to CASSGHYEQYF.

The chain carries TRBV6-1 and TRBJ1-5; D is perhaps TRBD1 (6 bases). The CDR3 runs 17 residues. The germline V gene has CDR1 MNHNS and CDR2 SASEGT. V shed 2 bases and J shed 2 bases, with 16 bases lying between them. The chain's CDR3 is CASSELRGQLGNQPQHF. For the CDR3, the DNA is TGTGCCAGCAGTGAATTACGGGGGCAATTAGGCAATCAGCCCCAGCATTTT.

This CDR3 reads CASSLGVVSKNIQYF. As DNA, the CDR3 is TGTGCCAGCAGCTTGGGGGTGGTATCCAAAAACATTCAGTACTTC. The chain carries TRBV11-2 and TRBJ2-4; D could derive from TRBD1 or TRBD2 (5 bases each). The CDR3 contains 15 residues. V lost 3 bases, J lost 2 bases, and 11 bases lay in between. The germline gives CDR1 SGHAT, CDR2 FQNNGV. Filled out from reference TRBV11-2 and TRBJ2-4, the complete variable domain reads EAGVAQSPRYKIIEKRQSVAFWCNPISGHATLYWYQQILGQGPKLLIQFQNNGVVDDSQLPKDRFSAERLKGVDSTLKIQPAKLEDSAVYLCASSLGVVSKNIQYFGAGTRLSVL.

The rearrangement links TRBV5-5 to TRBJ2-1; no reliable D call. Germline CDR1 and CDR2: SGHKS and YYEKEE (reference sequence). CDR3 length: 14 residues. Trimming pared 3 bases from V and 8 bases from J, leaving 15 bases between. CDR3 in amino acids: CASSSYGALDEQFF. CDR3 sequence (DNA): TGTGCCAGCAGCTCTTACGGCGCTTTGGATGAGCAGTTCTTC.

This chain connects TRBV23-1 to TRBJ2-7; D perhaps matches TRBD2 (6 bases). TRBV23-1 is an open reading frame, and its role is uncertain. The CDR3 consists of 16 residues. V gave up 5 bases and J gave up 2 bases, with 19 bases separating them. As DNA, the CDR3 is TGCGCCAGCAGTAAAATCGGAGGGCTTCAGCCCTACGAGCAGTACTTC. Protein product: CASSKIGGLQPYEQYF.

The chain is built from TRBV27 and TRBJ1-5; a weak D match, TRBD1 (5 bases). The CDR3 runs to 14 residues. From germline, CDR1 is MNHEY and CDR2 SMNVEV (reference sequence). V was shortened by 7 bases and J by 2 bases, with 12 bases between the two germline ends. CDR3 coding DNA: TGTGCCAGCAATCAGGGTGGAGGCAATCAGCCCCAGCATTTT. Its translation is CASNQGGGNQPQHF.

CDR3 in amino acids: CASSLTSAGGGQPQHF. DNA of the CDR3: TGTGCCAGCAGCTTAACCTCGGCAGGGGGAGGTCAGCCCCAGCATTTT. The V and J genes are TRBV11-2 and TRBJ1-5, with TRBD1 matching 7 bases. This CDR3 contains 16 residues. Germline V gene lookup returns CDR1 SGHAT and CDR2 FQNNGV. Trimming took 2 bases from V and 6 from J; bases not matched to a gene: 10.

The CDR3 loop reads CASSRLAKNIQYF. The CDR3 DNA follows: TGTGCCAGCAGCCGGTTAGCCAAAAACATTCAGTACTTC. The chain is built from TRBV7-8 and TRBJ2-4; unclear D gene. This CDR3 is 13 amino acids long. Germline V lookup: CDR1 SGHVS, CDR2 FQNEAQ. Trimming took off 5 bases at V and 0 bases at J, with 5 bases between the two ends.

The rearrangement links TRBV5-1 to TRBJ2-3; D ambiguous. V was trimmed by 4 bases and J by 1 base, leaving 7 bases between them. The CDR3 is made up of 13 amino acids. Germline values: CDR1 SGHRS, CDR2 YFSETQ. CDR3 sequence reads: CASSPPGTDTQYF. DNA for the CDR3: TGCGCCAGCAGCCCGCCGGGCACAGATACGCAGTATTTT.

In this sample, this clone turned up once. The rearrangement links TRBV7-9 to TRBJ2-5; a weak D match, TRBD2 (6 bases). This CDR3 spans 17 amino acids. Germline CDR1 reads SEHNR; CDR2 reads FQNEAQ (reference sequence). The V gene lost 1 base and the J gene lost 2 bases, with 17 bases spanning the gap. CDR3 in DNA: TGTGCCAGCAGCTTAGATCCCGGGGGAATTGGGCAAGAGACCCAGTACTTC. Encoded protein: CASSLDPGGIGQETQYF.

Here the CDR3 DNA reads TGTGCCAGCAGCTCGCTCAGGGGCGCCTACAATGAGCAGTTCTTC. Its protein product is CASSSLRGAYNEQFF. This chain connects TRBV11-3 to TRBJ2-1; maybe TRBD1 (6 bases). V was shortened by 4 bases and J by 2 bases, with 12 bases between the two germline ends. Looked up from germline, CDR1 is SGHNT and CDR2 is YENEEA. The CDR3 runs to 15 residues.

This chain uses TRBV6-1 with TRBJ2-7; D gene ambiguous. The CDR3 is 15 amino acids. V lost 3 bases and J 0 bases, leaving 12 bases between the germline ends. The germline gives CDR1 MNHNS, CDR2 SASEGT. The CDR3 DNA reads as TGTGCCAGCAGTGATGGACCTGTGGGCTCCTACGAGCAGTACTTC. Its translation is CASSDGPVGSYEQYF.

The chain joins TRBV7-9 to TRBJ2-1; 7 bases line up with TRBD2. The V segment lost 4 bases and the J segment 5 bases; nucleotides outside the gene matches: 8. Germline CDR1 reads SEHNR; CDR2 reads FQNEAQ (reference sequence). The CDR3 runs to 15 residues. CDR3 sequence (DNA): TGTGCCAGCAGCTCCCACCTCGCGGGGGACAATGAGCAGTTCTTC. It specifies CASSSHLAGDNEQFF.

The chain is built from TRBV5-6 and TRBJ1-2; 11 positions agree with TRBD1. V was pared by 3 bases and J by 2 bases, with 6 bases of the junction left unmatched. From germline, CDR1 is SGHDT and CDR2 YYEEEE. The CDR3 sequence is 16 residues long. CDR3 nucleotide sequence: TGTGCCAGCAGCTGGGTCGGGACAGGGGGGAACTATGGCTACACCTTC. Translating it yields CASSWVGTGGNYGYTF. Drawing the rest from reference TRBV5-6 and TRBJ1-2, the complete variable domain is DAGVTQSPTHLIKTRGQQVTLRCSPKSGHDTVSWYQQALGQGPQFIFQYYEEEERQRGNFPDRFSGHQFPNYSSELNVNALLLGDSALYLCASSWVGTGGNYGYTFGSGTRLTVV.